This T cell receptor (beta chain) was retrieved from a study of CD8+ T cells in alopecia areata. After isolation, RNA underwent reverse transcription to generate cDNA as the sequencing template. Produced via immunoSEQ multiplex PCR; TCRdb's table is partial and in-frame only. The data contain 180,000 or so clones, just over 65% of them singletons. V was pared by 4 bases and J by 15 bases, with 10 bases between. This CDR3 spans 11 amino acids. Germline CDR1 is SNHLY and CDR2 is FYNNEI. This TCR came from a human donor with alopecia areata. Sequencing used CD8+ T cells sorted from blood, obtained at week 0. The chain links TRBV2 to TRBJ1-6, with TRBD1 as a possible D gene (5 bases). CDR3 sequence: CASSVGGRLHF. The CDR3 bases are TGTGCCAGCAGTGTTGGGGGACGCCTCCACTTT.